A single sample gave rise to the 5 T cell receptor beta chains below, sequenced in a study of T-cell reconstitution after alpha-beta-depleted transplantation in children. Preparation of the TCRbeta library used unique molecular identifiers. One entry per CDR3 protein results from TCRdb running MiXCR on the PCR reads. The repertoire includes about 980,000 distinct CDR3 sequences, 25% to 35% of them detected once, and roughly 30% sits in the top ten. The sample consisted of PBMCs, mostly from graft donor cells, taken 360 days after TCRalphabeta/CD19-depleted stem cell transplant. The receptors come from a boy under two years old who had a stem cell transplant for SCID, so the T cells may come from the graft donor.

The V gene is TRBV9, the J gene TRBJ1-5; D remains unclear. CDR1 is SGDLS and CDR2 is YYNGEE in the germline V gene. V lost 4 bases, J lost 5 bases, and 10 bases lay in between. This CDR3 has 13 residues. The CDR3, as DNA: TGTGCCAGCAGCCTCCGCGACGATCAGCCCCAGCATTTT. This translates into CASSLRDDQPQHF.

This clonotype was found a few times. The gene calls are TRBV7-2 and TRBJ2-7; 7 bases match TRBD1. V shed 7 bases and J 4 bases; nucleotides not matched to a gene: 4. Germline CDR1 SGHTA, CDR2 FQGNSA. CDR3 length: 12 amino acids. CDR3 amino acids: CASTTTGYEQYF. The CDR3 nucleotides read TGTGCCAGCACCACGACAGGGTACGAGCAGTACTTC.

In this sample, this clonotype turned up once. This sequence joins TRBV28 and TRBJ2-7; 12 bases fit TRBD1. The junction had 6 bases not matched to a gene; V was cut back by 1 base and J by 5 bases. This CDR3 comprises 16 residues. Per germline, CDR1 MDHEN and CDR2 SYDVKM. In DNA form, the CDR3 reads TGTGCCAGCAGTTTATACCCGGGACAGGGGGCCCACGAGCAGTACTTC. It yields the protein CASSLYPGQGAHEQYF. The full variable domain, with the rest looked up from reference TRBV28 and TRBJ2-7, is DVKVTQSSRYLVKRTGEKVFLECVQDMDHENMFWYRQDPGLGLRLIYFSYDVKMKEKGDIPEGYSVSREKKERFSLILESASTNQTSMYLCASSLYPGQGAHEQYFGPGTRLTVT.

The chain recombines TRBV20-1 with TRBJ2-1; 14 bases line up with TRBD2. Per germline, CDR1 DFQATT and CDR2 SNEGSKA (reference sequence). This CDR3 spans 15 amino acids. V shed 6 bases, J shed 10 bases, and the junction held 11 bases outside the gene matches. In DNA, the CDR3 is TGCAGTGCCGTAACACGACTAGCGGGGGGGCCGGAGCAGTTCTTC. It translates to CSAVTRLAGGPEQFF.

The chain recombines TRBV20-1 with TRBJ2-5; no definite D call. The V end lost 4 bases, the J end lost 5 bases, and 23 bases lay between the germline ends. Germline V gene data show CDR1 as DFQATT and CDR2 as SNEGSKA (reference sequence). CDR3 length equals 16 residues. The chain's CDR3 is CSATPPGTRVLETQYF. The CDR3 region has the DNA TGCAGTGCTACTCCCCCTGGAACACGCGTCCTGGAGACCCAGTACTTC.